Below, one T cell receptor (beta chain) is given with its context. The antigen is undetermined. Naive CD8 populations comprised CD45RO-negative cells positively selected for CCR7, excluding terminally differentiated effector memory CD45RA+ cells. The data derive from a study of shared clonotypes between healthy human individuals. This CDR3 has 13 amino acids. The V and J ends lost 3 bases and 0 bases respectively, with 7 bases between them. In germline, CDR1 is SGDLS, CDR2 YYNGEE. Study conclusions and caveats: All-four-donor shared clonotypes had higher generation probabilities than non-shared clonotypes did.

Method: immunoSEQ multiplex PCR; TCRdb's copy keeps in-frame clones and lacks some. Found here are about 2 million clones, approximately 94% of them singletons; the top ten hold 1.2%. The chain recombines TRBV9 with TRBJ2-7, with D tentatively TRBD2 (5 bases). This TCR came from a man aged 18 to 29 in good health. The sequencing input was naive CD8+ T cells sorted from blood. CDR3 nucleotide sequence: TGTGCCAGCAGCGAAGACTACTCCTACGAGCAGTACTTC. Translated, it gives CASSEDYSYEQYF.